Presented here are 22 T cell receptor beta chains from one specimen sequenced in a study of cytomegalovirus exposure and HLA in healthy donors (dated by TCRdb to 2017 to 2019). Library preparation used the immunoSEQ multiplex PCR assay. What TCRdb holds here is the immuneACCESS table cut down to in-frame rearrangements. Part of the clones is not present; checked against another copy, under half of the missing clones reflect an unresolved V gene, and the others are unexplained. Present in this sample are under 75,000 clones, over 80% of which were seen just once. The top ten hold approximately 3% of the sample. Sequencing was done on a sample of PBMCs. Every receptor here comes from a man aged 30 to 45 in good health and CMV-seronegative.

V and J are TRBV2 and TRBJ1-5; D is undetermined. The CDR3 contains 17 residues. Deletions cut 6 bases from V and 4 bases from J, with 22 bases between. Germline CDR1 and CDR2: SNHLY and FYNNEI. The CDR3 nucleotides read TGTGCCAGCAGCATTGGACTCTCGAACGTAGAAAATCAGCCCCAGCATTTT. Its translation: CASSIGLSNVENQPQHF.

The chain joins TRBV11-3 to TRBJ1-2; D gene unclear. The CDR3 has 13 residues. With 5 bases removed from V and 8 bases from J, the gap between germline ends came to 15 bases. Looked up from germline, CDR1 is SGHNT and CDR2 is YENEEA. Here the CDR3 reads CASSPVSGVGYTF. The CDR3 DNA is TGTGCCAGCAGCCCTGTCAGCGGGGTCGGCTACACCTTC.

The chain uses TRBV28 and TRBJ1-6, with D uncertain. CDR1 is MDHEN, CDR2 SYDVKM, per germline. The CDR3 is made up of 14 amino acids. V dropped 5 bases and J dropped 9 bases, with 14 bases sitting between them. DNA of the CDR3: TGTGCCAGCAGTCCCCCTTCCCGGGTTTCACCCCTCCACTTT. This codes for CASSPPSRVSPLHF.

The chain combines TRBV6-1 with TRBJ1-1; D may be TRBD1 (6 bases). Per germline, CDR1 MNHNS and CDR2 SASEGT. The CDR3 spans 12 residues. With 7 bases removed from V and 7 bases from J, the gap between germline ends came to 13 bases. The CDR3, as DNA: TGTGCCAGCACGGACCAGGGGAATGAAGCTTTCTTT. Protein sequence: CASTDQGNEAFF.

This clone was observed once. CDR3 in DNA: TGTGCCAGCAGTCCCCTCGGACAGAACACTGAAGCTTTCTTT. It specifies CASSPLGQNTEAFF. The V and J genes are TRBV27 and TRBJ1-1; tentatively, D is TRBD1 (5 bases). There are 14 residues in the CDR3. Germline lookup yields CDR1 MNHEY and CDR2 SMNVEV (reference sequence). Trimming took off 5 bases at V and 1 base at J, with 11 bases between the two ends.

The chain couples TRBV5-8 to TRBJ1-4; TRBD1 agrees at 7 bases. Losses at the gene ends were 4 bases for V and 4 bases for J; bases not matched to a gene: 4. This CDR3 has 14 residues. CDR1 is SGHTS and CDR2 is YDEGEE in the germline V gene. CDR3 amino acids: CASSRTGFNEKLFF. In DNA form, the CDR3 reads TGTGCCAGCAGCCGGACAGGATTTAATGAAAAACTGTTTTTT.

This chain links TRBV10-1 with TRBJ2-7, with D unclear. In germline, CDR1 is WNHNN, CDR2 SYGVQD (reference sequence). Trimming left V 6 bases short and J 9 bases short, with 15 bases between. The CDR3 consists of 12 residues. CDR3: CASRPNPFGQYF. The CDR3 bases are TGCGCCAGCAGACCCAACCCTTTCGGGCAGTACTTC.

The chain uses TRBV6-5 and TRBJ1-6; TRBD1 agrees at 7 bases. Germline lookup yields CDR1 MNHEY and CDR2 SVGAGI. The CDR3 runs 14 residues. J gave up 7 bases and V 6 bases, and 6 bases lay outside the gene matches. The CDR3 loop reads CASSPTGANSPLHF. In DNA, the CDR3 is TGTGCCAGCAGCCCCACAGGGGCAAATTCACCCCTCCACTTT.

V and J are TRBV28 and TRBJ2-2; D is possibly TRBD1 (5 bases). V was pared by 2 bases and J by 7 bases, with 14 bases between. The CDR3 sequence is 15 residues long. CDR1 and CDR2 (germline): MDHEN, SYDVKM. CDR3 loop: CASSLRGILGGELFF. In DNA form, the CDR3 reads TGTGCCAGCAGTTTAAGGGGAATATTGGGCGGGGAGCTGTTTTTT.

The CDR3 is CASRKGAGRETQYF. The CDR3 DNA follows: TGTGCCAGCAGGAAGGGGGCAGGACGAGAGACCCAGTACTTC. The genes are TRBV7-8 and TRBJ2-5, with 7 bases aligning to TRBD1. The germline gives CDR1 SGHVS, CDR2 FQNEAQ. The V gene end was trimmed by 6 bases and the J gene end by 4 bases; junction bases not matched to a gene: 8. The CDR3 sequence is 14 residues long.

This rearrangement joins TRBV11-2 to TRBJ1-6, with D hard to call. Germline CDR1 is SGHAT and CDR2 is FQNNGV. The ends were cut back, 5 bases at V and 6 bases at J, with 14 bases in the middle. The CDR3 is made up of 15 amino acids. This CDR3 is CASSVAALVNSPLHF. As DNA, the CDR3 is TGTGCCAGCAGCGTAGCAGCCCTAGTTAATTCACCCCTCCACTTT. Variable domain in full (rest from reference TRBV11-2 and TRBJ1-6): EAGVAQSPRYKIIEKRQSVAFWCNPISGHATLYWYQQILGQGPKLLIQFQNNGVVDDSQLPKDRFSAERLKGVDSTLKIQPAKLEDSAVYLCASSVAALVNSPLHFGNGTRLTVT.

V gene TRBV15 combines with J gene TRBJ1-6; TRBD1 aligns across 8 bases. This CDR3 comprises 16 residues. Germline V lookup: CDR1 LNHNV, CDR2 YYDKDF (reference sequence). V dropped 5 bases and J dropped 8; count of bases not matched to a gene: 11. The CDR3 loop reads CATSRKRQGIDSPLHF. In nucleotides, the CDR3 is TGTGCCACCAGCCGGAAACGACAGGGGATTGATTCACCCCTCCACTTT.

The chain employs TRBV28 and TRBJ1-5; possibly TRBD1 for D (5 bases). Germline V gene sequence: CDR1 MDHEN, CDR2 SYDVKM. CDR3 length equals 18 residues. Trimming cost V 3 bases and J 11 bases, with 29 bases left between them. The CDR3 region is CASSFAYRSQLRRYAQHF. CDR3 DNA sequence: TGTGCCAGCAGTTTTGCTTACAGGTCTCAATTAAGGCGCTACGCCCAGCATTTT. The variable domain in full, completed from reference TRBV28 and TRBJ1-5, reads DVKVTQSSRYLVKRTGEKVFLECVQDMDHENMFWYRQDPGLGLRLIYFSYDVKMKEKGDIPEGYSVSREKKERFSLILESASTNQTSMYLCASSFAYRSQLRRYAQHFGDGTRLSIL.

The chain carries TRBV19 and TRBJ2-3, with D perhaps matching TRBD1 (5 bases). This CDR3 region has 15 residues. V dropped 1 base and J dropped 5 bases, with 13 bases sitting between them. CDR1 is LNHDA and CDR2 is SQIVND in the germline V gene (reference sequence). The CDR3 here is CASSIVGQGQDTQYF. The CDR3 DNA reads as TGTGCCAGTAGTATAGTAGGCCAGGGTCAAGATACGCAGTATTTT. The entire variable domain, with the rest obtained from reference TRBV19 and TRBJ2-3, is as follows: DGGITQSPKYLFRKEGQNVTLSCEQNLNHDAMYWYRQDPGQGLRLIYYSQIVNDFQKGDIAEGYSVSREKKESFPLTVTSAQKNPTAFYLCASSIVGQGQDTQYFGPGTRLTVL.

The gene calls are TRBV5-1 and TRBJ1-2; D is ambiguous. V was cut by 3 bases and J by 8 bases, with 11 bases left in between. The CDR3 runs 12 residues. The V gene's germline CDR1 is SGHRS and CDR2 YFSETQ. The CDR3 sequence: CASSSALGGYTF. The CDR3 coding sequence is TGCGCCAGCAGCTCTGCCCTAGGAGGCTACACCTTC.

This clone was recorded only once. The J gene is TRBJ2-5, the V gene TRBV6-1; the D is unclear. In germline, CDR1 is MNHNS, CDR2 SASEGT. The CDR3 runs 14 residues. V shed 6 bases and J shed 0 bases, with 11 bases lying between them. CDR3 loop: CASSVDSYQETQYF. CDR3 coding DNA: TGTGCCAGCAGCGTCGACTCCTACCAAGAGACCCAGTACTTC.

V gene TRBV2 combines with J gene TRBJ2-5; 8 bases are a match to TRBD1. Unmatched junction bases numbered 5, after V lost 4 bases and J lost 1 base. Germline CDR1 reads SNHLY; CDR2 reads FYNNEI. CDR3 length: 15 amino acids. DNA of the CDR3: TGTGCCAGCAGTGTGGCAGGGGGCCCCCAAGAGACCCAGTACTTC. Its protein product is CASSVAGGPQETQYF.

This rearrangement joins TRBV5-1 to TRBJ2-4; 9 nucleotides match TRBD1. In germline, CDR1 is SGHRS, CDR2 YFSETQ. This CDR3 has 14 amino acids. J gave up 6 bases and V 6 bases, and 7 bases lay outside the gene matches. This CDR3 reads CASTLGQGTNIQYF. CDR3 in DNA: TGCGCCAGCACCCTGGGACAGGGAACAAACATTCAGTACTTC.

The V call is TRBV4-1, the J call TRBJ1-1, with D possibly TRBD1 on 5 matching bases. V dropped 1 base and J dropped 2 bases, with 8 bases sitting between them. Germline V gives CDR1 MGHRA, CDR2 YSYEKL. CDR3 length: 14 amino acids. The CDR3 coding sequence is TGCGCCAGCAGCCAAGCAGGGTCTAACACTGAAGCTTTCTTT. It codes for CASSQAGSNTEAFF.

The J gene is TRBJ1-5, the V gene TRBV19; D may be TRBD1 (5 bases). The CDR3 is 14 residues long. Germline V lookup: CDR1 LNHDA, CDR2 SQIVND (reference sequence). Trimming removed 6 bases at V and 6 bases at J, with 15 bases between. CDR3 protein: CASRPGHSAQPQHF. CDR3 DNA: TGTGCCAGTAGGCCCGGACATTCGGCTCAGCCCCAGCATTTT.

The rearrangement joins TRBV7-2 to TRBJ1-2, with D uncertain. The CDR3 has 14 residues. V lost 0 bases to trimming and J lost 7 bases, with 12 bases between them. Per germline, CDR1 SGHTA and CDR2 FQGNSA. This CDR3 reads CASSLAYRNPGYTF. CDR3 in DNA: TGTGCCAGCAGCTTAGCGTACAGAAATCCTGGCTACACCTTC.

This chain connects TRBV9 to TRBJ1-3; D is possibly TRBD1 (6 bases). Germline lookup yields CDR1 SGDLS and CDR2 YYNGEE. Trimming removed 4 bases at V and 4 bases at J, with 12 bases between. The CDR3 has 14 residues. Here the CDR3 reads CASSISDSGNTIYF. DNA of the CDR3: TGTGCCAGCAGCATATCGGACAGCGGAAACACCATATATTTT.